This T cell receptor (beta chain) stems from a study of beta chain features in type 1 diabetes listed by TCRdb under 2018. Turning to the overall study: Patients and healthy donors did not differ in mean age, gender distribution, total cell number or subset yield. Across all samples, approximately 100 million sorted cells were examined, and cell number per subset correlated strongly with RNA yield. In the study, TCRB repertoires of sorted circulating CD4+ T cell subsets from recently diagnosed type 1 diabetes patients were compared with those of matched healthy donors. Whereas all 28 donors provided naive and central memory subsets, regulatory and stem cell-like memory subsets were isolated from just 8 patients and roughly 8 healthy donors. What the authors observed across the whole study: Because cDNA rather than genomic DNA was sequenced, highly expressing activated cells could have been over-represented, although no difference in activation and CD3 levels was found between groups. Fewer insertions and more nucleotide deletions at VDJ recombination sites were observed in patients with type 1 diabetes, implying thymic rearrangement abnormalities. Only small numbers of individuals were included in the HLA sub-analyses, which left unresolved whether HLA type had any influence on TCRB rearrangement. Type 1 diabetes patients showed a moderate but significant shortening of TCRB CDR3 length in all four CD4+ subsets. PCR may preferentially amplify shorter templates, but because patient and control samples were amplified and corrected together, any resulting skew would affect both groups equally. Naive, central memory and regulatory TCRB repertoires appeared to be more alike among patients than among healthy donors.

With regard to this clone: Its cognate antigen has yet to be identified. No base-level quality is on record; no much larger clone is a single base apart.

Each donor gave one peripheral blood draw, averaging about 120 mL, which was collected into heparinised tubes. A BD FACSAria II was used to sort naive, central memory, regulatory and stem cell-like memory CD4+ T cells with a panel that included CD45RO, CCR7, CD25, CD127, CD95 and CD27. Purity was above 98% for every sorted population. PBMCs were separated immediately by Lymphoprep density gradient centrifugation and were stained directly, without being cultured. To minimize batch effects, samples were stained and sorted in pairs, one healthy donor with one patient per experiment. The entire amount of isolated RNA was reverse transcribed using the High Capacity cDNA Reverse Transcription Kit, so the sequenced TCRB transcripts were expressed ones. Naive, central memory and regulatory T cell samples underwent deep immunoSEQ sequencing, averaging around 3.7 million total reads per sample. After sorted cells were lysed in RLT buffer, RNA was extracted with DNase-treated RNeasy Micro or Mini kits, with the choice depending on cell number. Each cell subset was processed separately to prevent cross-contamination, with patient and healthy donor samples processed together. TCRB sequences were amplified from cDNA with the immunoSEQ multiplex PCR, producing 87-bp fragments spanning the CDR3 region. Amplicons were sequenced on the Illumina HiSeq platform. The authors' pipeline ran thus. PCR bias was computationally corrected using synthetic template baselines, reads within Hamming distance 2 were collapsed, and singletons that could not be merged were discarded. Reads were aligned against IMGT to assign V, D and J genes, CDR3 length and insertions or deletions at six rearrangement sites. Within each subset, clonotype counts were normalized to the number of sorted cells before true diversity and Gini coefficients were calculated with the tcR R package. Repertoire sharing was quantified using the overlap coefficient calculated on TCRB nucleotide sequences. Out-of-frame TCRB sequences from naive cells were analyzed to stand in for the pre-selection repertoire. TCRdb mirrors the immuneACCESS table, restricted to in-frame sequences. Some clones are absent from its copies; in checked studies, under half trace to an unresolved V gene, and the reason for the others is unknown. The V and J calls and clone size are taken from that table; D and trimming were inferred from the DNA. The sample data list fewer than 300,000 clones, and about a fifth of these were observed just once. The ten largest clones capture roughly 0.028% of the sample.

Unmatched junction bases come to 8, with V trimmed by 3 bases and J by 4 bases. Reading the germline V gene gives CDR1 KGHSH and CDR2 LQKENI. Measured from the cysteine to the phenylalanine, the CDR3 is 15 residues long. Here the CDR3 DNA is all that survives: 45 bases in frame from base 1. The chain links TRBV18 with TRBJ2-7; the junction holds 8 bases that match TRBD1. The receptor was derived from a woman in her 40s with type 1 diabetes. The sequenced sample consisted of naive CD4+ T cells from blood. The cell subset or site tag for this specimen amounts to: true naive CD4+ T cells. The CDR3 here reads CASSPQGARRYEQYF. In nucleotides, the sequence is TGTGCCAGCTCACCTCAGGGGGCGCGTAGGTACGAGCAGTACTTC.